This T cell receptor (beta chain) appears in the sequencing data of a study of T cells in localized non-small cell lung cancer. Germline V gives CDR1 MGHRA, CDR2 YSYEKL. The CDR3 contains 16 residues. Trimming stripped 6 bases from V and 0 bases from J, with 16 bases between. This clone was observed a few times. Its antigen is not known. General observations from the study: A denser population of T cells in blood accompanied longer overall survival.

Measured with immunoSEQ multiplex PCR; TCRdb has only the in-frame clones, and not every one. The sample shows about 1,400 clones, 20% of them seen only once. The sequencing used lung tumor tissue, collected before any cancer treatment. The rearrangement uses TRBV4-1 and TRBJ2-3; the D is unclear. The TCR comes from a male donor older than 55 with stage II squamous cell lung carcinoma. This chain's CDR3 is CASRSSAAASTDTQYF. In DNA form, the CDR3 reads TGCGCCAGCAGGTCGTCGGCGGCGGCGAGCACAGATACGCAGTATTTT.